What follows describes a single TCR beta chain. This entry comes from a study of cytomegalovirus exposure and HLA in healthy donors. PCR used 60 Vbeta primers and 13 Jbeta primers. In the original analysis: There were about 88 million unique TCR beta chains by a later count, and about 12 million of them were shared. The protocol was immunoSEQ multiplex PCR, while the TCRdb copy is restricted to in-frame clones and leaves out a portion. V and J calls and clone size are copied from that table; D and trimming were computed from the DNA. The sample lists 110,000 to 150,000 clones, over 60% seen once, with approximately 2.1% in the top ten. Trimming took 2 bases from V and 6 from J, leaving 8 bases between them. Germline values: CDR1 MNHEY, CDR2 SMNVEV (reference sequence). The CDR3 consists of 13 residues.

The sample comprised PBMCs. The rearrangement links TRBV27 to TRBJ2-1; the D gene is possibly TRBD1 (6 bases). This sequence was found in a man between 40 and 49 years old in good health and CMV-seronegative. CDR3 bases: TGTGCCAGCAGTTTAGGACAGACCAATGAGCAGTTCTTC. Amino acid sequence: CASSLGQTNEQFF.